This entry is about one TCR beta chain. This sample is drawn from a study of blood T cell repertoires in COVID-19. Study at large: There were acute and convalescent COVID-19 samples, and they came from the United States, Italy and Spain. Nucleic acid was either cDNA or gDNA, and it came from T cells, B-cell-depleted T cells, or PBMCs.

Original data processing: Reference gene primer amplification gave estimated nucleated cell counts. Some clones are missing from TCRdb's copy, which holds only in-frame ones; the method was immunoSEQ multiplex PCR. That table supplies the V and J calls and clone size; D and trimming were determined from the DNA. This sample carries about 160,000 clones, 87% of them seen once, and the ten largest clones take about a tenth. CDR3 length equals 13 residues. Trimming cost V 10 bases and J 3 bases, with 15 bases left between them. Looked up from germline, CDR1 is ENHRY and CDR2 is SYGVKD. Sequences were obtained from peripheral blood. The TCR comes from a woman in her 70s with COVID-19, enrolled during active disease. V usage is TRBV10-3 and J usage is TRBJ1-1; a possible D gene is TRBD1 (6 bases). The CDR3 here is CATLTGEDTEAFF. The CDR3 bases are TGTGCCACCCTGACAGGTGAGGACACTGAAGCTTTCTTT.